This is a list of T cell receptor beta chains from one sample in a study of blood T cell repertoires in COVID-19. Assay: immunoSEQ multiplex PCR; the TCRdb copy retains only in-frame clones and omits some. The sample lists some 220,000 clones, around 86% seen once, with about 4% in the top ten. The source material was PBMCs or T cells enriched from blood (not recorded which). The source is a woman aged 40-49 years with acute COVID-19. CDR3s include the opening cysteine and the closing phenylalanine or tryptophan. A D gene is named only where the DNA matches it firmly. Clone size is given for some rows only: seen once, a few or many times, or a class if the clone is expanded.

D gene | J gene | clone size | V gene | CDR3 protein | CDR3 DNA
TRBD1 | TRBJ1-2 | - | TRBV19 | CASSPGTGINYGYTF | TGTGCCAGTAGTCCAGGGACAGGGATTAACTATGGCTACACCTTC
- | TRBJ2-2 | - | TRBV9 | CASSEQVANTGELFF | TGTGCCAGCAGCGAACAGGTTGCGAACACCGGGGAGCTGTTTTTT
TRBD1 | TRBJ1-3 | - | TRBV7-2 | CASSLGSTGGGGNTIYF | TGTGCCAGCAGCTTAGGATCTACAGGGGGCGGAGGAAACACCATATATTTT
TRBD1 | TRBJ1-1 | - | TRBV12-3/TRBV12-4 | CASSSGQGAEAFF | TGTGCCAGCAGTTCCGGACAGGGGGCTGAAGCTTTCTTT
TRBD1 | TRBJ1-1 | - | TRBV14 | CASSQGYRGLAEAFF | TGTGCCAGCAGCCAAGGTTACAGGGGGCTGGCTGAAGCTTTCTTT
- | TRBJ1-3 | - | TRBV5-8 | CASSFSDFSGNTIYF | TGTGCCAGCAGCTTCAGCGACTTCTCTGGAAACACCATATATTTT
TRBD2 | TRBJ2-3 | - | TRBV3-1/TRBV3-2 | CASSQDMRGDSTDTQYF | TGTGCCAGCAGCCAAGATATGCGGGGGGATTCAACAGATACGCAGTATTTT
TRBD1 | TRBJ2-5 | - | TRBV10-3 | CAISETDRGRETQYF | TGTGCCATCAGTGAGACGGACAGGGGGCGAGAGACCCAGTACTTC
TRBD1 | TRBJ1-1 | - | TRBV27 | CASGYPGQGAEAFF | TGTGCCAGCGGCTATCCGGGACAGGGGGCTGAAGCTTTCTTT
TRBD1 | TRBJ2-7 | once | TRBV3-1/TRBV3-2 | CASSHGTVEQYF | TGTGCCAGCAGCCACGGGACAGTCGAGCAGTACTTC
- | TRBJ2-3 | - | TRBV19 | CASSLVADTQYF | TGTGCCAGTAGTCTTGTAGCAGATACGCAGTATTTT